These 14 T cell receptor beta chains originate from one sample sequenced in a study of beta chain features in type 1 diabetes listed by TCRdb under 2018. The paper as a whole reports these results and caveats: In all four CD4+ subsets, TCRB CDR3 length was moderately but significantly shorter in type 1 diabetes patients.

These receptors are not linked to any known antigen. The library was generated by the immunoSEQ multiplex PCR assay. All of the isolated RNA was reverse transcribed with the High Capacity cDNA Reverse Transcription Kit, so expressed TCRB transcripts were sequenced. The table was pulled from immuneACCESS by TCRdb, which kept in-frame rearrangements only. Such tables lose some clones; where checked, under half of the loss comes from unresolved V genes, and the rest has no known cause. This sample gives about 700,000 clones in total; 10% to 15% of them show up just once. Clones ranked in the top ten supply roughly 0.022% of the sample. The sequenced sample was naive CD4+ T cells from blood. Sample cell subset or site, as interpreted from the label and publication: true naive CD4+ T cells. The receptor source for this set is a man aged 18 to 30 with type 1 diabetes.

This clone was seen only a few times. The V gene is TRBV14, the J gene TRBJ1-4; no clear D gene. V was shortened by 0 bases and J by 4 bases, with 9 bases between the two germline ends. The CDR3 consists of 15 residues. Germline values: CDR1 SGHDN, CDR2 FVKESK. The CDR3 nucleotides read TGTGCCAGCAGCCAAGAATGGCAGGATAATGAAAAACTGTTTTTT. Its protein is CASSQEWQDNEKLFF.

This clone was seen more than once but under ten times. The chain carries TRBV18 and TRBJ2-1, with 10 bases that match TRBD1. Germline-derived CDR1 and CDR2 are KGHSH and LQKENI. The CDR3 runs to 16 residues. V dropped 4 bases and J dropped 0; count of bases not matched to a gene: 3. CDR3 protein: CASSLRQGASYNEQFF. The CDR3 nucleotides are TGTGCCAGCTCACTCCGACAGGGGGCCTCCTACAATGAGCAGTTCTTC.

This chain joins TRBV7-9 and TRBJ2-7; D possibly corresponds to TRBD2 (5 bases). The V and J ends lost 7 bases and 6 bases respectively, with 16 bases between them. Germline assignment: CDR1 SEHNR and CDR2 FQNEAQ (reference sequence). The CDR3 totals 13 residues. The CDR3 sequence is CASNLRAGGEQYF. The CDR3 coding sequence is TGTGCCAGCAACCTGCGGGCGGGCGGCGAGCAGTACTTC.

This clone showed up just a few times. This sample also contains other DNA sequences that code for the same CDR3. V usage is TRBV9 and J usage is TRBJ1-1; no clear D. CDR3 length equals 13 residues. Per the germline V gene, CDR1 is SGDLS and CDR2 is YYNGEE. V was cut by 0 bases and J by 5 bases, with 8 bases left in between. The CDR3 nucleotides read TGTGCCAGCAGCGTAGGAGGGCAGACTGAAGCTTTCTTT. This codes for CASSVGGQTEAFF.

This clone came up a few times. The chain couples TRBV6-5 to TRBJ2-3; TRBD1 or TRBD2 may be the D gene (5 bases each). V was trimmed by 2 bases and J by 8 bases, leaving 11 bases between them. Per germline, CDR1 MNHEY and CDR2 SVGAGI. The CDR3 sequence is 13 residues long. CDR3 DNA sequence: TGTGCCAGCAGTTACGGGGGTGGTGCTACGCAGTATTTT. It yields the protein CASSYGGGATQYF.

In its sample, this clone was seen a few times. The V call is TRBV6-5, the J call TRBJ1-1; D is unclear. The CDR3 length is 15 residues. Trimming took off 2 bases at V and 4 bases at J, with 14 bases between the two ends. From germline, CDR1 is MNHEY and CDR2 SVGAGI. The CDR3 loop is CASSYVIDRGTEAFF. The CDR3 DNA reads TGTGCCAGCAGTTACGTGATCGACCGGGGCACTGAAGCTTTCTTT.

This rearrangement joins TRBV13 to TRBJ2-1; D uncertain. CDR3 length: 15 amino acids. Germline loops: CDR1 PRHDT, CDR2 FYEKMQ (reference sequence). The V end was cut by 5 bases, the J end by 0 bases, with 11 bases between. The CDR3 DNA follows: TGTGCCAGCAGCCCCCGGTGGAGCTCCTACAATGAGCAGTTCTTC. Translation gives CASSPRWSSYNEQFF.

This clone was seen a few times. V and J are TRBV7-2 and TRBJ1-2; D is possibly TRBD1 (6 bases). Per the germline V gene, CDR1 is SGHTA and CDR2 is FQGNSA. This CDR3 comprises 14 residues. V lost 1 base to trimming and J lost 3 bases, with 9 bases between them. DNA of the CDR3: TGTGCCAGCAGCTTAGACACAGGGTACTATGGCTACACCTTC. Amino acid sequence: CASSLDTGYYGYTF.

CDR3: CASSLSHTDTQYF. CDR3 nucleotide sequence: TGTGCCAGCAGTTTATCCCACACAGATACGCAGTATTTT. This chain uses TRBV27 with TRBJ2-3; D is ambiguous. CDR3 size: 13 residues. V lost 0 bases, J lost 2 bases, and 3 bases lay in between. CDR1 is MNHEY, CDR2 SMNVEV, per germline (reference sequence).

The chain carries TRBV25-1 and TRBJ2-3; 7 nucleotides agree with TRBD1. V shed 3 bases, J shed 2 bases, and the junction held 8 bases outside the gene matches. The CDR3 loop spans 16 amino acids. Per the germline V gene, CDR1 is MGHDK and CDR2 is SYGVNS. CDR3 DNA sequence: TGTGCCAGCAGTGATTCCCAGGGGGAACCCACAGATACGCAGTATTTT. It specifies CASSDSQGEPTDTQYF.

In nucleotides, the CDR3 is TGTGCCAGCAGGGAGGGACAGTTCTACGAGCAGTACTTC. Translated, it gives CASREGQFYEQYF. The V call is TRBV2, the J call TRBJ2-7; D might be TRBD1 (7 bases). The CDR3 is 13 residues long. The V end was cut by 6 bases, the J end by 3 bases, with 12 bases between. CDR1 is SNHLY and CDR2 is FYNNEI in the germline V gene.

In this sample, this clone turned up a few times. The rearrangement links TRBV30 to TRBJ1-1, with 9 bases lining up with TRBD1. This CDR3 contains 14 residues. V shed 1 base and J 3 bases; nucleotides not matched to a gene: 3. The germline gives CDR1 GTSNPN, CDR2 SVGIG (reference sequence). DNA of the CDR3: TGTGCCTGGAGTGCGGGACAGGGATACACTGAAGCTTTCTTT. Amino acid sequence: CAWSAGQGYTEAFF.

The table lists this clone with a few counts. The rearrangement uses TRBV30 and TRBJ1-5; D is perhaps TRBD1 (5 bases). The V end was cut by 2 bases, the J end by 1 base, with 12 bases between. The germline CDR1 and CDR2 sequences are GTSNPN and SVGIG (reference sequence). The CDR3 covers 15 residues. The CDR3 here is CAWSTVGGSNQPQHF. In DNA, the CDR3 is TGTGCCTGGAGTACGGTGGGGGGAAGCAATCAGCCCCAGCATTTT.

The DNA for the CDR3 is TGTGCCAGCTCACTTCAAGGGGGCTCGGACACCGGGGAGCTGTTTTTT. This gives the protein CASSLQGGSDTGELFF. The chain couples TRBV18 to TRBJ2-2; TRBD1 matches at 7 bases. Losses at the gene ends were 4 bases for V and 3 bases for J; bases not matched to a gene: 8. There are 16 residues in the CDR3. Germline V gene data show CDR1 as KGHSH and CDR2 as LQKENI.